This T cell receptor (beta chain) comes out of a study of cytomegalovirus exposure and HLA in healthy donors (dated by TCRdb to between 2016 and 2019). Concerning the study at large: An earlier analysis of approximately 640 of the donors reported about 250 Gb of sequence data and some 120 million unique TCR beta sequences from about 200 million T cells. About 280 gigabases of sequencing data and 70 million to 100 million unique TCR sequences made up an early release that covered nearly 650 HLA-typed donors. Of the roughly 410 genotyped donors, 65% to 90% were placed in the genetic ancestry cluster associated with self-reported Caucasian donors. The study aimed to test whether signatures of past pathogen exposure could be identified by cataloging public T cell receptors. The study used immunosequencing to profile the T cell repertoires of approximately 630 subjects and linked those repertoires to cytomegalovirus serostatus. Along with the approximately 600-subject first cohort, a separate validation cohort of approximately 110 different subjects was used. High-throughput TCR immunosequencing, statistical association of individual TCRs with disease status, and machine learning were combined to predict cytomegalovirus infection status. A later analysis re-analyzed previously published TCR beta repertoires from roughly 630 donors and added high-resolution HLA genotyping to study TCR occurrence patterns. Rather than drawing on any new phenotypic data, the later analysis identified candidate immune exposures from TCR beta sequences and the way those sequences occurred across donors. An earlier analysis of 587 of the donors used high-throughput TCR beta sequencing to judge whether each TCR beta V gene segment behaved as functional or pseudogenic. Alongside the repertoire data, information on donor age, sex, ethnicity and CMV serostatus was compiled. In a later genetic analysis, genome-wide SNP genotypes for about three fifths of the 666 donors were used, and that subset was treated as a discovery cohort. Every repertoire in the discovery cohort had been generated on one and the same sequencing platform. Class I and class II HLA loci were covered by the typing at four-digit resolution. The number of donors typed differed by locus, with about 629-640 for A, B, C, DRB1 and DQB1, approximately 500 for DQA1, some 570 for DPA1, and some 440 for DPB1. A handful of DR-DQ haplotypes were handled as single units for association and clustering because linkage in the cohort was strong. Across 398 genotyped donors of the cohort, an average of about 240,000 unique TCR beta nucleotide sequences per donor were sequenced, and roughly 20% of those sequences were non-productive. The investigation overall reported the following: The study listed 150 to 200 TCR beta chains as associated with cytomegalovirus. Specific HLA alleles were associated with 15,000 to 20,000 TCR beta sequences at a false discovery rate of 0.05 in a later analysis. The sequencing pipeline was judged likely to have produced a cluster of highly shared sequence variants as a technical artifact. An earlier analysis of around 500 of the donors showed that most TCR beta V segments appeared in productive rearrangements either about 87% or about 30% of the time, which broadly matched IMGT annotations. A later genetic analysis associated a missense DCLRE1C variant with V-gene and J-gene trimming of TCR beta chains, and an independent cohort replicated the association. Immune exposure information for the cohort was limited to CMV serostatus. A later analysis found that HLA-associated TCR beta chains were more clonally expanded and had lower generation probabilities than equally common non-associated chains. Some IMGT-functional V segments, including TRBV6-2 and TRBV6-3, could not be told apart with the 87-base-pair reads, so those segments were excluded. Because counts were too low, seventeen rarely observed V segments, including chromosome 9 orphons, were left out of the earlier analysis of 587 of the donors. According to a later analysis, TCR association rates differed among HLA loci, with DRB1 alleles showing the most associated TCRs and HLA-C alleles showing the fewest. The classifier was reported to diagnose cytomegalovirus status with high specificity and sensitivity in both the original and validation cohorts. A later genetic analysis reported fewer N-insertions in productive TCRs among donors in an Asian-associated ancestry cluster than the roughly 700-donor mean. Only TCR beta chains were sequenced in this cohort, and the absence of alpha or paired-chain data limited detectable features. Strong co-occurrence of HLA alleles, especially DR and DQ, made assigning TCR associations to individual alleles difficult. Most TCR sequences were observed very rarely across donors, whereas some public TCRs were present in many individuals. According to the authors, the approach could potentially be generalized to other disease states and immunological phenotypes. In a later analysis, most CMV-associated TCR beta chains were found to appear HLA-restricted, with HLA associations seemingly driven largely by CMV exposure. According to a later analysis, parvovirus B19, influenza, CMV and Epstein-Barr virus appeared linked to several top co-occurrence clusters. A few of the identified cytomegalovirus-associated TCR beta chains were confirmed in vitro to be specific for cytomegalovirus antigens. Sequencing depth was assumed to be roughly uniform across donors in the presence/absence analyses, though that assumption may not hold. Correlated functional status among segregating V segments might reflect linkage disequilibrium, but an unknown experimental factor could not be ruled out. A further reported finding was that TCR beta sequences accurately predicted the HLA-A and HLA-B alleles for most subjects in the first cohort. Because some donors lacked HLA typing at each locus, the association tests relied only on the typed subset.

The cohort consisted of approximately 670 healthy bone marrow donors. Cohort members were all nominally healthy when sampled, although unrecorded immune exposures were likely present. The donor tested CMV seronegative and was one of the 352 seronegative cohort members. A peripheral blood sample was provided by each donor, and peripheral blood mononuclear cells were used for TCR beta sequencing. Genomic DNA extraction from the blood cell samples was performed with the Qiagen DNeasy Blood Extraction Kit. The library was produced with the immunoSEQ multiplex PCR assay. For the multiplex PCR, a mixture combining 60 forward primers for TCR Vbeta segments and 13 reverse primers for TCR Jbeta segments was used. Amplification of the CDR3 region of rearranged TCR beta genes was performed with a multiplex PCR assay on genomic DNA. The amplified TCR beta libraries were sequenced on the Illumina HiSeq System as 87-base-pair reads. The paper's data handling went like this. Across the 666 repertoires, a later analysis counted 80 million or so unique TCR beta chains, approximately 12 million of which were shared by at least two donors. To remove PCR and sequencing errors, raw reads were error-corrected and collapsed into unique sequences using a nearest-neighbor algorithm that merged closely related sequences. CDR3 sequences were aligned to IMGT reference sequences to assign V, D and J gene segments. Each retained sequence needed at least a six-nucleotide match to both a V gene segment and a J gene segment. A rearrangement counted as productive if the CDR3 had no stop codons and remained in frame with V and J, and every other rearrangement counted as non-productive. Following IMGT convention, CDR3 was defined as the stretch from the second conserved V-encoded cysteine to the conserved J-encoded phenylalanine. In an earlier analysis of roughly 610 of the donors, sequences lacking an unambiguous match to a single V gene segment were excluded. An earlier analysis of 550 to 650 of the donors classified V segments as functional when productive rearrangements were above 56.7% and as segregating when the standard deviation between donors was above 5%. To diagnose cytomegalovirus status from the catalog of TCR beta chain sequences, a statistical classification framework was built. A later analysis assigned V and J genes by comparing TCR nucleotide sequences with IMGT/GENE-DB human TR gene sequences. A later analysis assigned CDR3 sequences and most-parsimonious VDJ recombination scenarios with the TCRdist pipeline. In a later analysis, every TCR beta chain was defined by the combination of its CDR3 amino acid sequence and its V-gene family, and reads without a unique V-gene family were dropped. A later analysis removed 500 to 600 highly shared, low-generation-probability nucleotide sequences to deal with suspected cross-contamination and a sequencing artifact. A later analysis calculated a clonal expansion index for each public chain from normalized within-repertoire ranks of inferred template counts. In a later analysis, generation probabilities were computed with a VDJ recombination model fitted to out-of-frame rearrangements, and the resulting probabilities were checked against IGoR. Hypergeometric tests were used in a later analysis to score TCR-TCR, TCR-HLA and TCR-CMV co-occurrence, with a repertoire-size bias correction applied to the TCR pairs. In a later analysis, false discovery rates were estimated by permuting HLA or CMV assignments 20 times. A later analysis grouped co-occurring TCRs with DBSCAN, adding TCRdist sequence similarity when clustering within HLA-allele-positive subsets. Co-occurrence clustering excluded repertoires with fewer than 30,000 or more than 120,000 public chains, plus five with anomalous nucleotide sharing. The source is immuneACCESS, and TCRdb retained only in-frame sequences with V and J called. Part of the clones is not carried over; for the studies checked, unresolved V genes explain less than half of this, and the remainder is unexplained. The DNA gave D and trimming, while V, J and clone size come from that table. Recorded for this sample are about 200,000 clones; around 90% of them occurred a single time. The ten largest clones represent under 2% of the sample.

The CDR3, cysteine through phenylalanine, is 15 amino acids long. The DNA shown is the 45-base CDR3, in frame from base 1. Compared with germline, V lacks 4 bases and J lacks 4 bases; bases without a gene match: 5. From the germline V gene, CDR1 is KGHSH and CDR2 is LQKENI. In its sample, this clone was seen a few times. The antigen this receptor binds is unknown. The record has no base qualities; no much larger clone is one base away. The receptor's source is a woman between 18 and 30 years old in good health and CMV-seronegative. The specimen sequenced was PBMCs. Recombination connected TRBV18 to TRBJ2-7, and TRBD2 matches 12 of the central bases. The CDR3 reads CASSLPSGGAYEQYF. Read as DNA, the sequence is TGTGCCAGCTCACTTCCTAGCGGGGGGGCGTACGAGCAGTACTTC.